Sequencing of this TCR beta chain was carried out in a study of blood T cell repertoires in COVID-19. Germline V gives CDR1 ENHRY, CDR2 SYGVKD. The CDR3 spans 13 residues. Trimming stripped 3 bases from V and 1 base from J, with 6 bases between. Sequenced by immunoSEQ multiplex PCR; TCRdb stores in-frame clones only, minus some. The sample includes 300,000 to 350,000 clones, around 89% of them seen just once. This clonotype was obtained from a woman aged 25 to 39 with COVID-19, enrolled during active disease. The sequenced sample was peripheral blood. The chain couples TRBV10-3 to TRBJ1-1; D not resolved. CDR3 sequence: CAISDLWNTEAFF. CDR3 nucleotide sequence: TGTGCCATCAGTGACCTGTGGAACACTGAAGCTTTCTTT.